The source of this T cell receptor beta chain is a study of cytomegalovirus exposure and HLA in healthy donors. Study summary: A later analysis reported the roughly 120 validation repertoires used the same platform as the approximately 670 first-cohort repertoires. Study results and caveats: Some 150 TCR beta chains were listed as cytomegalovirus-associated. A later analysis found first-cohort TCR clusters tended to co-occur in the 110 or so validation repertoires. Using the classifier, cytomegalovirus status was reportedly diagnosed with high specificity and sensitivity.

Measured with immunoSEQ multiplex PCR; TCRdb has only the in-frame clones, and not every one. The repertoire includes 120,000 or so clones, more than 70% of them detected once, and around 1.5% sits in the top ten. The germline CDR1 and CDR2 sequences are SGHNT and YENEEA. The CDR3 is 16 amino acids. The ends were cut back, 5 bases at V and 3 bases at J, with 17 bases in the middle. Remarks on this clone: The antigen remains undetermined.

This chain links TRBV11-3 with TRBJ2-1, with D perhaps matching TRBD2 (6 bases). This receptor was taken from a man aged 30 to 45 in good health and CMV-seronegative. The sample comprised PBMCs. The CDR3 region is CASSPAGTYNYNEQFF. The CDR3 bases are TGTGCCAGCAGCCCAGCCGGGACTTACAACTACAATGAGCAGTTCTTC.